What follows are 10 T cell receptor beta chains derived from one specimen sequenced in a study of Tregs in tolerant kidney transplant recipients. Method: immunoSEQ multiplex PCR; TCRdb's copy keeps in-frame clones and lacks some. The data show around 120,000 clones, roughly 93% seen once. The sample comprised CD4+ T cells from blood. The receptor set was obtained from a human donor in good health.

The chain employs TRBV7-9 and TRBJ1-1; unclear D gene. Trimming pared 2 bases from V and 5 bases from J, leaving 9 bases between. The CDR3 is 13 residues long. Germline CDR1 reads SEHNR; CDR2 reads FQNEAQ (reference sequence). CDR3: CASSLIEQTEAFF. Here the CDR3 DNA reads TGTGCCAGCAGCTTAATTGAACAGACTGAAGCTTTCTTT.

The CDR3 DNA reads TGCGCCAGCAGCTTGGTATGGGGGGCTAGTTACACCGGGGAGCTGTTTTTT. It encodes CASSLVWGASYTGELFF. The chain carries TRBV5-1 and TRBJ2-2, with D possibly being TRBD1 or TRBD2 (6 bases each). The germline V gene encodes CDR1 SGHRS and CDR2 YFSETQ. There are 17 residues in the CDR3. V was shortened by 0 bases and J by 3 bases, with 15 bases between the two germline ends. Based on the CDR3 plus reference TRBV5-1 and TRBJ2-2, the full variable domain is KAGVTQTPRYLIKTRGQQVTLSCSPISGHRSVSWYQQTPGQGLQFLFEYFSETQRNKGNFPGRFSGRQFSNSRSEMNVSTLELGDSALYLCASSLVWGASYTGELFFGEGSRLTVL.

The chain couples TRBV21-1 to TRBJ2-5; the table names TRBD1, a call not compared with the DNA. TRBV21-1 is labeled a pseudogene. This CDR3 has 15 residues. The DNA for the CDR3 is TGTGCCAGCAGTAAGGACAGGACGCTCTGGGAGACCCAGTACTTC. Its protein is CASSKDRTLWETQYF.

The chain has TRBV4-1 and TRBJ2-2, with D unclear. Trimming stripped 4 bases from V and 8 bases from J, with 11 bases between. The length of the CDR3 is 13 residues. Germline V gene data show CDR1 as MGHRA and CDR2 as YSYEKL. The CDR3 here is CASSRTQVGELFF. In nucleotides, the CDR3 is TGCGCCAGCAGCCGGACCCAAGTGGGGGAGCTGTTTTTT.

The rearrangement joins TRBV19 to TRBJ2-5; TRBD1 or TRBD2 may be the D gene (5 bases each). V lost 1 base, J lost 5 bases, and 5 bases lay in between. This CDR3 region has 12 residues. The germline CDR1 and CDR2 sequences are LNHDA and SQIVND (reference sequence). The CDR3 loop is CASSIGGETQYF. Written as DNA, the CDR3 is TGTGCCAGTAGTATAGGGGGGGAGACCCAGTACTTC.

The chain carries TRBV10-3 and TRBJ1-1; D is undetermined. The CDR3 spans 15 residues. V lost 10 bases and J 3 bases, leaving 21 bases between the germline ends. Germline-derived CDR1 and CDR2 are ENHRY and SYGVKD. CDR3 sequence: CATTKAPLSYTEAFF. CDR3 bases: TGTGCCACCACAAAGGCCCCACTCTCGTACACTGAAGCTTTCTTT.

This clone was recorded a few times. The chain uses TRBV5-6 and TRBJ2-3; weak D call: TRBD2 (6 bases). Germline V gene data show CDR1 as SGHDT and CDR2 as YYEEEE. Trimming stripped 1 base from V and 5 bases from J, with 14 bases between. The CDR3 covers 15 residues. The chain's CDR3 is CASSLLRDVLDTQYF. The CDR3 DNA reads TGTGCCAGCAGCTTGCTGCGGGATGTTCTAGATACGCAGTATTTT.

The CDR3 spells CASSLSYPAGTMDEQYF. In DNA form, the CDR3 reads TGTGCCAGCAGCTTAAGCTATCCTGCCGGAACCATGGACGAGCAGTACTTC. The chain is built from TRBV11-2 and TRBJ2-7; D remains unclear. Germline V gives CDR1 SGHAT, CDR2 FQNNGV. Trimming took 2 bases from V and 5 from J, leaving 22 bases between them. The CDR3 loop spans 17 amino acids.

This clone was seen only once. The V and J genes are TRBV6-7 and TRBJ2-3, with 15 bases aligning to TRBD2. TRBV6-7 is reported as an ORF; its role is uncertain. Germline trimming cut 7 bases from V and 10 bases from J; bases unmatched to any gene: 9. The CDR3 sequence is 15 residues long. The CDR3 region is CASTVGLAGGLAQYF. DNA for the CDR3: TGTGCCAGCACCGTCGGACTAGCGGGAGGGTTAGCGCAGTATTTT.

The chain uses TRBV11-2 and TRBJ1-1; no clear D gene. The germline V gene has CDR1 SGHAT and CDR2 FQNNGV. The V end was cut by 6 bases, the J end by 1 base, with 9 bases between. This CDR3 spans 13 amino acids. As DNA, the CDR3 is TGTGCCAGCAGGGCCCAGAAGAACACTGAAGCTTTCTTT. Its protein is CASRAQKNTEAFF.